A selection of T cell receptor beta chains follows, all from one sample in a study of graft-versus-host responses after intestinal transplantation. Antigen specificity for these receptors is unknown. The protocol was immunoSEQ multiplex PCR, while the TCRdb copy is restricted to in-frame clones and leaves out a portion. The table lists 100,000 to 130,000 clones, about nine tenths of them singletons, with approximately 0.76% in the top ten. Material: unstimulated CD4+ T cells sorted from spleen or lymph node cells, obtained before transplant. Receptors were obtained from a human donor who was the organ donor for an intestinal transplant. Each CDR3 is given with its conserved first and last residue. A D gene is named only where the DNA matches it firmly. Expanded clones are given a class, and other clones once, few, many or no size at all.

clone size | D gene | J gene | V gene | CDR3 DNA | CDR3 protein
. | . | TRBJ2-3 | TRBV5-1 | TGCGCCAGCAGCTTGCCCCGACAGCGAAGCACAGATACGCAGTATTTT | CASSLPRQRSTDTQYF
. | . | TRBJ2-7 | TRBV11-3 | TGTGCCAGCAGCCTTAAATACGAGCAGTACTTC | CASSLKYEQYF
. | TRBD1 | TRBJ1-2 | TRBV18 | TGTGCCAGCTCACCTGACAGGGGACTCTATGGCTACACCTTC | CASSPDRGLYGYTF
few | . | TRBJ2-7 | TRBV12-5 | TGTGCTAGTGGTTTGCGGGTTGGAGGCGAGCAGTACTTC | CASGLRVGGEQYF
. | . | TRBJ1-2 | TRBV9 | TGTGCCAGCAGCCCCTGGGGGGGGGCGGCCTATGGCTACACCTTC | CASSPWGGAAYGYTF
. | . | TRBJ2-1 | TRBV19 | TGTGCCAGTGGCCCGAGCAGCGGCTCCTACAATGAGCAGTTCTTC | CASGPSSGSYNEQFF
once | TRBD1 | TRBJ1-4 | TRBV6-5 | TGTGCCAGCAGCCGGACAGGGGGCGCAGAGAAACTGTTTTTT | CASSRTGGAEKLFF
once | TRBD2 | TRBJ2-2 | TRBV5-1 | TGCGCCAGCAGCAGACTAGCGGGAGGGCTCACCGGGGAGCTGTTTTTT | CASSRLAGGLTGELFF
. | . | TRBJ1-1 | TRBV7-9 | TGTGCCAGCAGCTCCAGGGTGAACACTGAAGCTTTCTTT | CASSSRVNTEAFF
once | TRBD2 | TRBJ2-5 | TRBV11-1 | TGTGCCAGCAGCTTGATTGCCGGGACTAGCGGGGGCCGAGGAGAGACCCAGTACTTC | CASSLIAGTSGGRGETQYF
. | TRBD2 | TRBJ2-3 | TRBV7-2 | TGTGCCAGCAGTTTCCCCGGGACTAGGGGCACAGATACGCAGTATTTT | CASSFPGTRGTDTQYF
. | TRBD1 | TRBJ1-5 | TRBV27 | TGTGCCAGCAGTTTACGGGACAGTAATCAGCCCCAGCATTTT | CASSLRDSNQPQHF
. | . | TRBJ1-1 | TRBV29-1 | TGCAGCGTTGTGGTCCAGCAGAGAACTGAAGCTTTCTTT | CSVVVQQRTEAFF
. | . | TRBJ1-4 | TRBV5-1 | TGCGCCAGCAGCTTGGGCGGGGGAAACTTGTGGAATGAAAAACTGTTTTTT | CASSLGGGNLWNEKLFF
. | . | TRBJ2-5 | TRBV6-1 | TGTGCCAGCAGTGAAGCTCGGAGGAGTATTAGCGAGACCCAGTACTTC | CASSEARRSISETQYF
. | TRBD1 | TRBJ2-7 | TRBV6-6 | TGTGCCAGCAGTGGACAGGGCTACGAGCAGTACTTC | CASSGQGYEQYF
. | . | TRBJ2-6 | TRBV5-4 | TGTGCCAGCAGCTTGGTGGGGGCTGGGGCCAACGTCCTGACTTTC | CASSLVGAGANVLTF
. | TRBD1 | TRBJ2-1 | TRBV5-4 | TGTGCCAGCAACTTTCCCGGGACAGAGATCAATGAGCAGTTCTTC | CASNFPGTEINEQFF
. | TRBD1 | TRBJ1-1 | TRBV18 | TGTGCCAGCTCACAACAGGGACAGCTGAACACTGAAGCTTTCTTT | CASSQQGQLNTEAFF
few | TRBD1 | TRBJ2-7 | TRBV6-5 | TGTGCCAGCAGGACTCACACAGGGGCCGAGCAGTACTTC | CASRTHTGAEQYF
. | TRBD1 | TRBJ2-2 | TRBV19 | TGTGCCAGTAGTACCCCCAATCCGGGACAGGGGGCTGGGGAGCTGTTTTTT | CASSTPNPGQGAGELFF
. | TRBD2 | TRBJ2-1 | TRBV6-1 | TGTGCCAGCATGCCCAGCGGGATGTTGCATGAGCAGTTCTTC | CASMPSGMLHEQFF
. | TRBD1 | TRBJ1-5 | TRBV6-5 | TGTGCCAGCAGCCCGGACAGGGGCGGGAATCAGCCCCAGCATTTT | CASSPDRGGNQPQHF
. | . | TRBJ2-3 | TRBV6-5 | TGTGCCAGCAGAATAGGAGATACGCAGTATTTT | CASRIGDTQYF
. | . | TRBJ2-5 | TRBV7-2 | TGTGCCAGCAGCTTAGCGAGGACCAAGCTCACCGGGGAGACCCAGTACTTC | CASSLARTKLTGETQYF
. | . | TRBJ1-1 | TRBV14 | TGTGCCAGCAGCCCGCATACGGCGAACACTGAAGCTTTCTTT | CASSPHTANTEAFF
. | TRBD2 | TRBJ2-1 | TRBV7-3 | TGTGCCAGCAGCGCTCCCCCCGAGGCGGGAGGGTCTCTTTCTTACAATGAGCAGTTCTTC | CASSAPPEAGGSLSYNEQFF
. | TRBD1 | TRBJ2-7 | TRBV2 | TGTGCCAGCAGTACCGACAGGGCTCGCGAGCAGTACTTC | CASSTDRAREQYF